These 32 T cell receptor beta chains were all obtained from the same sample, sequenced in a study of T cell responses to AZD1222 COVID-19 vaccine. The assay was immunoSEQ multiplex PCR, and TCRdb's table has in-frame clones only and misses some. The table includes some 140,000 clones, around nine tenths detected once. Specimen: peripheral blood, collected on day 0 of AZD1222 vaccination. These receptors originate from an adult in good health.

The CDR3 sequence: CATSDYTRGRAHGELFF. As DNA, the CDR3 is TGTGCCACCAGTGACTACACCCGCGGGAGGGCCCACGGGGAGCTGTTTTTT. The V call is TRBV24-1, the J call TRBJ2-2; 9 nucleotides align to TRBD2. This CDR3 region has 17 residues. In germline, CDR1 is KGHDR, CDR2 SFDVKD. V gave up 4 bases and J gave up 7 bases; unmatched junction bases: 12.

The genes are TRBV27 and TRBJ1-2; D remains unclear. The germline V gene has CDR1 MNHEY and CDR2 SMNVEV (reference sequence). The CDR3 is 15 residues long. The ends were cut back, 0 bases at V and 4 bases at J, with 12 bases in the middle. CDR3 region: CASSLSRTGAYGYTF. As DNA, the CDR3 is TGTGCCAGCAGTTTATCGAGGACGGGAGCCTATGGCTACACCTTC.

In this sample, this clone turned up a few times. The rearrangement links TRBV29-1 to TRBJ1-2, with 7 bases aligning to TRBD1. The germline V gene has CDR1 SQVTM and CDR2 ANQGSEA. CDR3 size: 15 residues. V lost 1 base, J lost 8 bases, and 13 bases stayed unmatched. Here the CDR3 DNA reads TGCAGCGTTGAAGGAGGGACAGACCAACGGATCGGCTACACCTTC. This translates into CSVEGGTDQRIGYTF. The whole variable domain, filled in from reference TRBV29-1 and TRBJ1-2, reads SAVISQKPSRDICQRGTSLTIQCQVDSQVTMMFWYRQQPGQSLTLIATANQGSEATYESGFVIDKFPISRPNLTFSTLTVSNMSPEDSSIYLCSVEGGTDQRIGYTFGSGTRLTVV.

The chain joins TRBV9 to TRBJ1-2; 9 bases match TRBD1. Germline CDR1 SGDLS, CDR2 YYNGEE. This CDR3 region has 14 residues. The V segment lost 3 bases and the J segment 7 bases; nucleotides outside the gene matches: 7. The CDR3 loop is CASSAGQGFAGYTF. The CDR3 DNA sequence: TGTGCCAGCAGCGCTGGACAGGGGTTTGCTGGCTACACCTTC.

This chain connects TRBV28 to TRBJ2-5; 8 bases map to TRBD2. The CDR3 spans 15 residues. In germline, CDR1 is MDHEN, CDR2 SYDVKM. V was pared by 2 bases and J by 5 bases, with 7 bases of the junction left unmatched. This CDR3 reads CASSLVAGGRETQYF. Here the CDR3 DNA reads TGTGCCAGCAGTTTAGTCGCGGGGGGTCGTGAGACCCAGTACTTC.

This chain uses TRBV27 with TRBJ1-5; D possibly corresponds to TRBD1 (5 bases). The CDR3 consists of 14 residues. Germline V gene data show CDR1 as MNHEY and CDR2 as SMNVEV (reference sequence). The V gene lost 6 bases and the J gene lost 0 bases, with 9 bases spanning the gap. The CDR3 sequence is CASRDTGSNQPQHF. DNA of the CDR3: TGTGCCAGCAGAGACACAGGTAGCAATCAGCCCCAGCATTTT.

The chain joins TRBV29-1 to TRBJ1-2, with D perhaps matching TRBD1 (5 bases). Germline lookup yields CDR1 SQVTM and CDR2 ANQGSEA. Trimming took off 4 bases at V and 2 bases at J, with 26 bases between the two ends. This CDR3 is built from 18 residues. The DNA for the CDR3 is TGCAGCGTTGTTCCAATAGGCAGGGAGAGAAACGACAACTATGGCTACACCTTC. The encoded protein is CSVVPIGRERNDNYGYTF. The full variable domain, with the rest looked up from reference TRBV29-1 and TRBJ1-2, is SAVISQKPSRDICQRGTSLTIQCQVDSQVTMMFWYRQQPGQSLTLIATANQGSEATYESGFVIDKFPISRPNLTFSTLTVSNMSPEDSSIYLCSVVPIGRERNDNYGYTFGSGTRLTVV.

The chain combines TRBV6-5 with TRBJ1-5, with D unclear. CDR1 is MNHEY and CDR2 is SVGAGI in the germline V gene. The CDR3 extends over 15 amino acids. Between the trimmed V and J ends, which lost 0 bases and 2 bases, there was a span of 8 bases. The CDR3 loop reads CASSYSIGGNQPQHF. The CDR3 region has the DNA TGTGCCAGCAGTTACTCGATCGGGGGCAATCAGCCCCAGCATTTT.

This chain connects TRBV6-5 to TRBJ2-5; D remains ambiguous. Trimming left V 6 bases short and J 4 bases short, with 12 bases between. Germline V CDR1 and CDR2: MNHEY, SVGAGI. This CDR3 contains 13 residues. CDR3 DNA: TGTGCCAGCAGGGTAGCTGCCCTAGAGACCCAGTACTTC. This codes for CASRVAALETQYF.

The CDR3 here is CASSLSRAYNEQFF. CDR3 nucleotides: TGTGCCAGCAGTTTATCCCGGGCCTACAATGAGCAGTTCTTC. The V and J genes are TRBV27 and TRBJ2-1; D call uncertain. The ends were cut back, 0 bases at V and 2 bases at J, with 5 bases in the middle. Germline CDR1 reads MNHEY; CDR2 reads SMNVEV (reference sequence). This CDR3 has 14 amino acids.

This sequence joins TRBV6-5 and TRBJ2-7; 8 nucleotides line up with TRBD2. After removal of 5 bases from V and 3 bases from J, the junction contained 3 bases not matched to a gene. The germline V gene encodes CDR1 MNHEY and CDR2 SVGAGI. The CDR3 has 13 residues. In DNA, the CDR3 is TGTGCCAGCAGTCGCAGCGGGGGCTACGAGCAGTACTTC. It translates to CASSRSGGYEQYF.

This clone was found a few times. CDR3 sequence: CASSRIQHPVDGYTF. As DNA, the CDR3 is TGTGCCAGCAGTCGAATACAGCACCCCGTCGATGGCTACACCTTC. J is TRBJ1-2 and V is TRBV28, with no clear D. Trimming cost V 5 bases and J 6 bases, with 19 bases left between them. In germline, CDR1 is MDHEN, CDR2 SYDVKM. The CDR3 length is 15 residues.

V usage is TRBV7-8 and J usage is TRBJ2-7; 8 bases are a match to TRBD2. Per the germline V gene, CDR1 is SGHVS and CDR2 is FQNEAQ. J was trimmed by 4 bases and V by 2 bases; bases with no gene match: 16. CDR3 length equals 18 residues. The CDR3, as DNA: TGTGCCAGCAGCTTAATGGCGGTCCGGACTAGCTCCAAGTACGAGCAGTACTTC. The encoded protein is CASSLMAVRTSSKYEQYF.

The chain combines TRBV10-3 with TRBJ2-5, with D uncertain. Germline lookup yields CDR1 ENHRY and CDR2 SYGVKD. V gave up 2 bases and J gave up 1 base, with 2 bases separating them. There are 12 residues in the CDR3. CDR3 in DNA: TGTGCCATCAGTGAGACCCAAGAGACCCAGTACTTC. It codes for CAISETQETQYF.

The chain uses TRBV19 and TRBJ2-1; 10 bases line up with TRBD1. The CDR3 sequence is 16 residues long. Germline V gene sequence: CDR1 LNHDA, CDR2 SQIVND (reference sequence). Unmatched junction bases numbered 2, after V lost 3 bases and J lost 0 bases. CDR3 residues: CASSMGQGPSYNEQFF. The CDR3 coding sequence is TGTGCCAGTAGTATGGGACAGGGGCCCTCCTACAATGAGCAGTTCTTC.

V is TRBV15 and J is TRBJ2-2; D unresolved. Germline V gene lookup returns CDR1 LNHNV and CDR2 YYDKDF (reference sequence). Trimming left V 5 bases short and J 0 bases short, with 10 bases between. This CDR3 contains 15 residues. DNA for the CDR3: TGTGCCACCAGCCCCCGTGGAACGAACACCGGGGAGCTGTTTTTT. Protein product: CATSPRGTNTGELFF.

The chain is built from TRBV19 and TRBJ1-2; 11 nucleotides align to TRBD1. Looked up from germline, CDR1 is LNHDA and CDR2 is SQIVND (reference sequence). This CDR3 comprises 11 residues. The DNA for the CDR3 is TGTGGGACAGGGGGCAACTATGGCTACACCTTC. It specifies CGTGGNYGYTF.

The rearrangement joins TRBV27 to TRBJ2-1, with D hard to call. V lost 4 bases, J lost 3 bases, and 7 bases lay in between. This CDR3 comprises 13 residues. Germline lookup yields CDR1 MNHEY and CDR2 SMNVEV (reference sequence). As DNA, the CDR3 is TGTGCCAGCAGTTCACGGTACTACAATGAGCAGTTCTTC. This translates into CASSSRYYNEQFF.

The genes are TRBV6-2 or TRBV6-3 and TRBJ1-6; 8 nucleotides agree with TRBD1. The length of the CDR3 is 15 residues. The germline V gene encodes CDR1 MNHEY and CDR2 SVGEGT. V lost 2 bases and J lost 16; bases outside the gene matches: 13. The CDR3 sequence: CASSYRGQGAHLLHF. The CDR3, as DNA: TGTGCCAGCAGTTACCGCGGGCAGGGGGCCCACCTTCTCCACTTT.

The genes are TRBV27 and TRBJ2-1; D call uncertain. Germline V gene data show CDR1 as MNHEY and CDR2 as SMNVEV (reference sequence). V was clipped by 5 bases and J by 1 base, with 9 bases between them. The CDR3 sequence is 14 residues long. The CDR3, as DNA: TGTGCCAGCAGTGCGCTGGGATCCTACAATGAGCAGTTCTTC. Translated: CASSALGSYNEQFF.

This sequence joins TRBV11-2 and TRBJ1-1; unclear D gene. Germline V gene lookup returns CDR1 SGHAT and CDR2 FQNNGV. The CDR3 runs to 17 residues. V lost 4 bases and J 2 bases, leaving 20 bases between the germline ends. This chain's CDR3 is CASSCFWLISINTEAFF. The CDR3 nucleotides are TGTGCCAGCAGCTGCTTTTGGCTCATTAGTATAAACACTGAAGCTTTCTTT.

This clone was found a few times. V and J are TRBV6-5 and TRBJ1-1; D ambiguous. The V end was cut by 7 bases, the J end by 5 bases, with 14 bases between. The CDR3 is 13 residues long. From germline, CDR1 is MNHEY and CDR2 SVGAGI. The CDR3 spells CASTSSKRTEAFF. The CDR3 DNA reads TGTGCCAGCACTTCTTCCAAGCGAACTGAAGCTTTCTTT.

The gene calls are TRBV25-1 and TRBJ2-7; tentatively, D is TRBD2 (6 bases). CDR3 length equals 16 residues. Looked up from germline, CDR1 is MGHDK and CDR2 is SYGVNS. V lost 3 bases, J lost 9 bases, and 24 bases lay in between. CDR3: CASSDEGLFPPKGQYF. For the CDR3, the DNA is TGTGCCAGCAGTGACGAGGGACTTTTTCCTCCTAAAGGGCAGTACTTC.

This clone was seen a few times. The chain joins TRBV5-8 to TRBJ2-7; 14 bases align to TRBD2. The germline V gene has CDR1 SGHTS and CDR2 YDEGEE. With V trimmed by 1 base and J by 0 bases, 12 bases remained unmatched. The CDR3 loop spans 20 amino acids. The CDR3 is CASSLRGRLAGGSLSYEQYF. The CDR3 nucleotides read TGTGCCAGCAGCTTGAGGGGCCGACTAGCGGGAGGGTCCCTCTCCTACGAGCAGTACTTC. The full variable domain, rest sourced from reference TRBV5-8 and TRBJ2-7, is EAGVTQSPTHLIKTRGQQATLRCSPISGHTSVYWYQQALGLGLQFLLWYDEGEERNRGNFPPRFSGRQFPNYSSELNVNALELEDSALYLCASSLRGRLAGGSLSYEQYFGPGTRLTVT.

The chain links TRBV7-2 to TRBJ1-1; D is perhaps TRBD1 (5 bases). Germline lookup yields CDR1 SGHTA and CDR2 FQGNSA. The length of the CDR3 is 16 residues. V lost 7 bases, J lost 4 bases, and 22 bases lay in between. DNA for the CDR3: TGTGCCAGCACCCGGCGGCAGGGACGAGGATCCACTGAAGCTTTCTTT. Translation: CASTRRQGRGSTEAFF.

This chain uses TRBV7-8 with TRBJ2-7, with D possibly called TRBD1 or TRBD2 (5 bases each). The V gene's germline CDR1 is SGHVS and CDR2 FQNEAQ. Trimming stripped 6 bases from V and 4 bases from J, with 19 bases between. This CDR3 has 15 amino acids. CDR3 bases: TGTGCCAGCAGAATGAGGGGTGGGTTTCCTTACGAGCAGTACTTC. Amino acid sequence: CASRMRGGFPYEQYF.

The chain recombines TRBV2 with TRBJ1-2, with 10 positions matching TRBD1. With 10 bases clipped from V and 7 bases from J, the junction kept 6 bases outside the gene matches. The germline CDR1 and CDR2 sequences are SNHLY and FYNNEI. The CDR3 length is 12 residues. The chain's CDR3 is CATDRGPVGYTF. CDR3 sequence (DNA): TGTGCCACCGACAGGGGGCCCGTTGGCTACACCTTC.

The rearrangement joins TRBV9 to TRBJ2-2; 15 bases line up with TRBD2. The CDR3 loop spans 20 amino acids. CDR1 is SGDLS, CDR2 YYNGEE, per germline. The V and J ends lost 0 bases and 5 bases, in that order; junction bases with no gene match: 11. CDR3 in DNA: TGTGCCAGCAGCGTAGGAGTAGGGCAGGGGACTAGCGGGAGGACCGGGGAGCTGTTTTTT. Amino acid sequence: CASSVGVGQGTSGRTGELFF.

CDR3 nucleotides: TGTGCCAGCAGTTTTCAAGTGAACACTGAAGCTTTCTTT. Translating gives CASSFQVNTEAFF. The rearrangement uses TRBV6-6 and TRBJ1-1; D not certain. The CDR3 extends over 13 amino acids. Germline V gene data show CDR1 as MNHNY and CDR2 as SVGAGI (reference sequence). The ends were cut back, 4 bases at V and 0 bases at J, with 6 bases in the middle.

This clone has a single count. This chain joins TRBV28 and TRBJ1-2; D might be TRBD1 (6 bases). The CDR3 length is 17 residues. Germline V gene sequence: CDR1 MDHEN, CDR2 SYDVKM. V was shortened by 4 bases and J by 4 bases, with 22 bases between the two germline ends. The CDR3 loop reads CASSSTPGTLVLYGYTF. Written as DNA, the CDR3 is TGTGCCAGCAGTTCGACCCCGGGGACACTTGTTCTCTATGGCTACACCTTC.

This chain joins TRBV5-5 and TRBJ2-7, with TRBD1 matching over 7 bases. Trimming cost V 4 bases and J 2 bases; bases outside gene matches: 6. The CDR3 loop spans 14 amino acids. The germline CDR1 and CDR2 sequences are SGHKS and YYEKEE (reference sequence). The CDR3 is CASSDRVGAYEQYF. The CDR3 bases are TGTGCCAGCAGCGACAGGGTCGGAGCCTACGAGCAGTACTTC. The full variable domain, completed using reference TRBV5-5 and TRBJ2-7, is DAGVTQSPTHLIKTRGQQVTLRCSPISGHKSVSWYQQVLGQGPQFIFQYYEKEERGRGNFPDRFSARQFPNYSSELNVNALLLGDSALYLCASSDRVGAYEQYFGPGTRLTVT.

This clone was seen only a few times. CDR3 residues: CASSQGEGVYNSPLHF. Written as DNA, the CDR3 is TGTGCCAGCAGCCAAGGGGAGGGGGTTTATAATTCACCCCTCCACTTT. V gene TRBV4-2 combines with J gene TRBJ1-6; D might be TRBD1 (6 bases). Trimming took off 1 base at V and 4 bases at J, with 11 bases between the two ends. The CDR3 runs to 16 residues. CDR1 LGHNA and CDR2 YNFKEQ come from the germline V gene.